A selection of T cell receptor beta chains follows, all from one sample in a study of blood T cell repertoires in COVID-19. TCRdb's table, derived via immunoSEQ multiplex PCR, lists solely in-frame clones and lacks some. This table has fewer than 250,000 clones, nearly 90% appearing once. Sequencing was done on a sample of PBMCs or T cells enriched from blood (not recorded which). The source of these receptors is a man under 40 who had been exposed to COVID-19. Each CDR3 is given with its conserved first and last residue. A D gene is named only where the DNA matches it firmly. Expanded clones are given a class, and other clones once, few, many or no size at all.

V: TRBV25-1
D: .
size: .
J: TRBJ1-1
CDR3: CASSNREIGTEAFF
DNA: TGTGCCAGCAGCAACAGGGAGATTGGCACTGAAGCTTTCTTT

V: TRBV7-2
D: .
size: once
J: TRBJ1-6
CDR3: CASSRVFGSYNSPLHF
DNA: TGTGCCAGCAGCCGGGTTTTTGGCTCCTATAATTCACCCCTCCACTTT

V: TRBV5-1
D: .
size: .
J: TRBJ2-1
CDR3: CASSFSQLGTNEQFF
DNA: TGCGCCAGCAGCTTCAGCCAACTAGGAACCAATGAGCAGTTCTTC

V: TRBV19
D: TRBD1
size: few
J: TRBJ2-5
CDR3: CASSIATGGETQYF
DNA: TGTGCCAGTAGTATTGCCACAGGGGGGGAGACCCAGTACTTC

V: TRBV2
D: TRBD1
size: .
J: TRBJ2-3
CDR3: CASSWDRARDTQYF
DNA: TGTGCCAGCAGTTGGGACAGGGCACGCGATACGCAGTATTTT

V: TRBV5-1
D: .
size: once
J: TRBJ1-2
CDR3: CASTQGDGYTF
DNA: TGCGCGAGCACACAGGGTGATGGCTACACCTTC

V: TRBV6-5
D: .
size: .
J: TRBJ1-2
CDR3: CASRTAMNYGYTF
DNA: TGTGCCAGCAGGACAGCGATGAACTATGGCTACACCTTC

V: TRBV6-4
D: .
size: .
J: TRBJ2-3
CDR3: CASSDKASGTDTQYF
DNA: TGTGCCAGCAGTGACAAGGCGAGCGGAACAGATACGCAGTATTTT

V: TRBV7-9
D: .
size: .
J: TRBJ1-3
CDR3: CASSLALGFSGNTIYF
DNA: TGTGCCAGCAGCTTAGCGCTCGGTTTCTCTGGAAACACCATATATTTT

V: TRBV7-9
D: TRBD1
size: .
J: TRBJ1-2
CDR3: CASRAEGAGGYTF
DNA: TGTGCCAGCAGGGCCGAGGGGGCGGGTGGCTACACCTTC

V: TRBV2
D: TRBD1
size: .
J: TRBJ1-2
CDR3: CASIGQGEWGYTF
DNA: TGTGCCAGCATAGGACAGGGAGAATGGGGCTACACCTTC

V: TRBV15
D: TRBD2
size: .
J: TRBJ2-5
CDR3: CATSREPSGGTQETQYF
DNA: TGTGCCACCAGCAGAGAACCTAGCGGGGGTACCCAAGAGACCCAGTACTTC

V: TRBV5-4
D: .
size: few
J: TRBJ1-1
CDR3: CASSLDSKNTEAFF
DNA: TGTGCCAGCAGCTTGGACAGTAAGAACACTGAAGCTTTCTTT

V: TRBV5-1
D: TRBD1
size: .
J: TRBJ2-2
CDR3: CASLDPRDRGNTGELFF
DNA: TGCGCCAGCCTTGACCCAAGGGACAGGGGTAACACCGGGGAGCTGTTTTTT

V: TRBV7-9
D: TRBD1
size: .
J: TRBJ2-3
CDR3: CASSPSPGTGAGSDTQYF
DNA: TGTGCCAGCAGCCCGAGTCCCGGGACAGGGGCAGGGTCAGATACGCAGTATTTT

V: TRBV11-2
D: TRBD2
size: once
J: TRBJ2-3
CDR3: CASSLVSAGGPVYTQYF
DNA: TGTGCCAGCAGCTTAGTTTCTGCGGGGGGGCCAGTTTATACGCAGTATTTT

V: TRBV5-1
D: .
size: .
J: TRBJ2-7
CDR3: CASRSGGSGYEQYF
DNA: TGCGCCAGCAGATCCGGGGGTAGCGGCTACGAGCAGTACTTC

V: TRBV6-5
D: TRBD1
size: .
J: TRBJ2-7
CDR3: CASSYSETGVSYEQYF
DNA: TGTGCCAGCAGTTACTCGGAGACAGGGGTCTCCTACGAGCAGTACTTC

V: TRBV7-3
D: .
size: .
J: TRBJ2-1
CDR3: CASSQRGTNSYNEQFF
DNA: TGTGCCAGCAGCCAAAGGGGGACAAATTCCTACAATGAGCAGTTCTTC

V: TRBV27
D: .
size: .
J: TRBJ1-2
CDR3: CASSLIPIQLYGYTF
DNA: TGTGCCAGCAGTTTGATACCTATACAGCTCTATGGCTACACCTTC